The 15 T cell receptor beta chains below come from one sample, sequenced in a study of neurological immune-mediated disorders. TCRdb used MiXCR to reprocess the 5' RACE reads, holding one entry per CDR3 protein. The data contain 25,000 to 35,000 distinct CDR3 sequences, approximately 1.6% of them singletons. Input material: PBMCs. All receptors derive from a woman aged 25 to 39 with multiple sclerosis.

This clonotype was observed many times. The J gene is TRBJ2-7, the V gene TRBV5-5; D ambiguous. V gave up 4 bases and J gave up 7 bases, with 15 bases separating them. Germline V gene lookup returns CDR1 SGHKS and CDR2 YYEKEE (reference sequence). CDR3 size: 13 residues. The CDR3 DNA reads TGTGCCAGCAGCGCTACGGACCTTAGGGAGCAGTACTTC. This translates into CASSATDLREQYF.

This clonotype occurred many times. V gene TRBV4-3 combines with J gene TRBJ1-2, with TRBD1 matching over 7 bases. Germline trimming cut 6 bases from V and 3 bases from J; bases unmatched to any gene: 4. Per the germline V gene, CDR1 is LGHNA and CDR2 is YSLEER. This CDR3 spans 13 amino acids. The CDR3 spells CASSRTGDYGYTF. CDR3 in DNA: TGCGCCAGCAGTAGGACAGGAGACTATGGCTACACCTTC.

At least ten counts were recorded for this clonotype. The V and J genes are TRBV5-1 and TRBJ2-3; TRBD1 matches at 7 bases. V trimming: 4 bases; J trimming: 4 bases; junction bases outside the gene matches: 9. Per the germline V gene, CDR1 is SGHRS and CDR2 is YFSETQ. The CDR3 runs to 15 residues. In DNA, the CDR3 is TGCGCCAGCAGCATCCCTGCCCAGGGGGCAGATACGCAGTATTTT. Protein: CASSIPAQGADTQYF.

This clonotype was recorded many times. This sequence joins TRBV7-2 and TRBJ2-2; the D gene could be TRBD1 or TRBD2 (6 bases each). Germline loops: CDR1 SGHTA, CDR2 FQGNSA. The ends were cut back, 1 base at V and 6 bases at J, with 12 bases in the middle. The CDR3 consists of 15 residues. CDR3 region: CASSLDRAGSGELFF. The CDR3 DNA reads TGTGCCAGCAGCTTAGACAGGGCGGGATCCGGGGAGCTGTTTTTT.

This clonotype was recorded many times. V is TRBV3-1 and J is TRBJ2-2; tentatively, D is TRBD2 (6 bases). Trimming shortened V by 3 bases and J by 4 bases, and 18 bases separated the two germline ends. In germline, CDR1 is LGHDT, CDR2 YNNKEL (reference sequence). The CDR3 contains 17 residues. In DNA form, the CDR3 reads TGTGCCAGCAGCCATTATTCGCGGCGGGGAGTCACCGGGGAGCTGTTTTTT. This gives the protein CASSHYSRRGVTGELFF.

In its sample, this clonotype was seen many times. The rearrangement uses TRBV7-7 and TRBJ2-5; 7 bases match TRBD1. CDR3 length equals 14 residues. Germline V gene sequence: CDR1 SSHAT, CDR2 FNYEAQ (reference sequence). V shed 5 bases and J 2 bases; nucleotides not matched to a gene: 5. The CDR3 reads CASSLPGQQETQYF. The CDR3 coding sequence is TGTGCCAGCAGCCTTCCGGGACAGCAAGAGACCCAGTACTTC.

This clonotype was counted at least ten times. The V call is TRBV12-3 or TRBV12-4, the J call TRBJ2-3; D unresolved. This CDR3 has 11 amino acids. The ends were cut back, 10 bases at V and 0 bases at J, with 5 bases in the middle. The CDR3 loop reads CATASTDTQYF. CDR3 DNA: TGTGCCACCGCGAGCACAGATACGCAGTATTTT.

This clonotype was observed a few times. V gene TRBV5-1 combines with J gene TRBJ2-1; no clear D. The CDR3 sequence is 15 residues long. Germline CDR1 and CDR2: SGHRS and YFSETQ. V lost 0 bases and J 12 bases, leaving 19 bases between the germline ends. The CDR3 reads CASSLGLLPPGAQFF. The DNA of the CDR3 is TGCGCCAGCAGCTTGGGCCTCCTTCCGCCTGGTGCGCAGTTCTTC.

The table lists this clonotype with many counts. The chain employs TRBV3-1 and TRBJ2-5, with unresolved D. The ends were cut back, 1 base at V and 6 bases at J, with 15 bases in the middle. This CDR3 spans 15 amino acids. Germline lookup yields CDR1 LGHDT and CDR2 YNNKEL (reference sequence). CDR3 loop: CASSQGYSGEKTQYF. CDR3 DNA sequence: TGTGCCAGCAGCCAAGGATACTCCGGAGAAAAGACCCAGTACTTC.

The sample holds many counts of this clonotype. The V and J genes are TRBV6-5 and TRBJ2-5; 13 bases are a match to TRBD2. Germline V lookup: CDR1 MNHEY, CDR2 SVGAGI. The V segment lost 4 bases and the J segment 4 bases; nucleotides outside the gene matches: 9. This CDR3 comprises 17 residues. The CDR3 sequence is CASSFTSGGARGETQYF. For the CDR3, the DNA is TGTGCCAGCAGTTTTACTAGCGGGGGGGCCCGGGGAGAGACCCAGTACTTC.

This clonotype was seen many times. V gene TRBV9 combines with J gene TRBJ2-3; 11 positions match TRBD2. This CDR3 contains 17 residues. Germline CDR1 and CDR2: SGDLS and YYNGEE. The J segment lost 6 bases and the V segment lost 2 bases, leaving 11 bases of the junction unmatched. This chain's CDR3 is CASSVELAGAGGDTQYF. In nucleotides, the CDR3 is TGTGCCAGCAGCGTGGAACTAGCGGGGGCCGGCGGGGATACGCAGTATTTT.

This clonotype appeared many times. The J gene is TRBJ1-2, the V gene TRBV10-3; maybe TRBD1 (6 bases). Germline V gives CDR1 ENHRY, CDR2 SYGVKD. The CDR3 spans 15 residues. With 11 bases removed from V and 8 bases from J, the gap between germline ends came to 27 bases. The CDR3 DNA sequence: TGTGCCTCTCGACCGTCGGGGGGGCTTGTGTGGGGCTACACCTTC. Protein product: CASRPSGGLVWGYTF.

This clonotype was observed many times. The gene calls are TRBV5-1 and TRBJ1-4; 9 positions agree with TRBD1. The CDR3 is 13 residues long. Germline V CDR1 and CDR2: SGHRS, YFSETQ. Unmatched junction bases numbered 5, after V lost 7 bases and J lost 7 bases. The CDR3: CASATGGGEKLFF. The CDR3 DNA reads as TGCGCCAGCGCAACAGGGGGCGGTGAAAAACTGTTTTTT.

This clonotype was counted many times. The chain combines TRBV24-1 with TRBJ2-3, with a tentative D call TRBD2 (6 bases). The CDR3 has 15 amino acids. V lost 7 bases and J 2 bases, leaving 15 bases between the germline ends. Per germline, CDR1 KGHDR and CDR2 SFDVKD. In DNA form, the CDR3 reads TGTGCCACCAGCGAACCGCGGGGCCTCACAGATACGCAGTATTTT. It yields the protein CATSEPRGLTDTQYF.

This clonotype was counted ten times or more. The CDR3 bases are TGCGCCAGCAGCCAAGGACAGGGAGGTTTGGAGACCCAGTACTTC. Translated: CASSQGQGGLETQYF. The V call is TRBV5-1, the J call TRBJ2-5, with TRBD1 identical over 8 bases. V dropped 4 bases and J dropped 5; count of bases not matched to a gene: 10. The CDR3 is 15 amino acids. The germline gives CDR1 SGHRS, CDR2 YFSETQ. The complete variable domain, with remaining parts taken from reference TRBV5-1 and TRBJ2-5, reads KAGVTQTPRYLIKTRGQQVTLSCSPISGHRSVSWYQQTPGQGLQFLFEYFSETQRNKGNFPGRFSGRQFSNSRSEMNVSTLELGDSALYLCASSQGQGGLETQYFGPGTRLLVL.